This T cell receptor beta chain was found in a study of blood T cells in healthy people across ages. Through a sample-barcoded 5' primer and a J-beta primer mix, a second PCR was run for roughly 7 to 11 cycles. One entry per CDR3 protein results from TCRdb running MiXCR on the 5' RACE reads. The table includes more than 1.4 million distinct CDR3 sequences, around 39% detected once. The length of the CDR3 is 16 residues. V was cut by 0 bases and J by 1 base, with 13 bases left in between. Germline CDR1 is SGHRS and CDR2 is YFSETQ. The source is a woman between 18 and 30 years old in good health. The rearrangement uses TRBV5-1 and TRBJ2-5; D may correspond to TRBD1 or TRBD2 (5 bases each). Sequencing input: blood. This CDR3 is CASSLALGAIQETQYF. For the CDR3, the DNA is TGCGCCAGCAGCTTGGCCCTCGGGGCCATCCAAGAGACCCAGTACTTC.